What follows are 28 T cell receptor beta chains derived from one specimen sequenced in a study of regulatory T cells in long-lasting Graves disease. Construction of TCR beta libraries relied on iRepertoire HTBI primers and on Arm-PCR targeting CDR3 regions. Each CDR3 protein is one row after TCRdb ran MiXCR on the multiplex PCR reads. The table has over 450,000 distinct CDR3 sequences, roughly 21% seen once. Sample time point: persistent/refractory GD, antithyroid drugs over 5 years with positive TRAb. Construction of the TCR library relied on RNA isolated from PBMCs. The material was peripheral blood mononuclear cells (PBMCs), obtained when the disease was refractory, from a patient treated with antithyroid drugs. These receptors all come from a female donor with Graves disease.

This clonotype has a count of ten or more. V and J are TRBV7-8 and TRBJ1-1; 9 bases line up with TRBD1. This CDR3 is 16 amino acids long. CDR1 is SGHVS, CDR2 FQNEAQ, per germline. V gave up 5 bases and J gave up 6 bases; unmatched junction bases: 13. Written as DNA, the CDR3 is TGTGCCAGCAGCCCGGGACAGGGTCGGATCTATGCTGAAGCTTTCTTT. Protein: CASSPGQGRIYAEAFF.

This clonotype was recorded at least ten times. V and J are TRBV29-1 and TRBJ1-4; a possible D gene is TRBD1 (6 bases). The V end lost 3 bases, the J end lost 11 bases, and 19 bases lay between the germline ends. CDR3 length: 14 residues. The germline gives CDR1 SQVTM, CDR2 ANQGSEA. The CDR3 DNA follows: TGCAGCGTTGACCTGGGTCAGGGGCACGGGAAACTGTTTTTT. Its translation: CSVDLGQGHGKLFF.

V usage is TRBV29-1 and J usage is TRBJ2-7; 7 bases map to TRBD1. V was clipped by 6 bases and J by 2 bases; unmatched bases: 1. This CDR3 is built from 11 residues. Germline-derived CDR1 and CDR2 are SQVTM and ANQGSEA. The CDR3 sequence is CSVGQAYEQYF. The DNA of the CDR3 is TGCAGCGTCGGACAGGCCTACGAGCAGTACTTC.

CDR3 sequence: CASSLGAGGGEQYF. The CDR3 DNA follows: TGTGCCAGCAGCTTAGGAGCAGGAGGGGGCGAGCAGTACTTC. This chain joins TRBV7-8 and TRBJ2-7; D possibly uses TRBD1 or TRBD2 (6 bases each). Trimming cost V 1 base and J 6 bases, with 13 bases left between them. The CDR3 is made up of 14 amino acids. CDR1 SGHVS and CDR2 FQNEAQ come from the germline V gene.

The rearrangement links TRBV12-3 or TRBV12-4 to TRBJ2-5, with D possibly being TRBD1 (5 bases). The V gene lost 6 bases and the J gene lost 3 bases, with 14 bases spanning the gap. The CDR3 totals 14 residues. The CDR3 loop is CASSLGVQKETQYF. The CDR3 DNA follows: TGTGCCAGCAGCCTAGGGGTACAGAAAGAGACCCAGTACTTC.

Here the CDR3 reads CASSEAAEWYEQYF. CDR3 DNA sequence: TGTGCCAGCAGTGAAGCGGCAGAATGGTACGAGCAGTACTTC. J is TRBJ2-7 and V is TRBV6-1, with unresolved D. CDR3 length: 14 amino acids. Germline-derived CDR1 and CDR2 are MNHNS and SASEGT. Trimming pared 0 bases from V and 4 bases from J, leaving 10 bases between.

This clonotype was seen many times. V usage is TRBV7-8 and J usage is TRBJ2-7; D ambiguous. The germline V gene has CDR1 SGHVS and CDR2 FQNEAQ. Trimming took 1 base from V and 6 from J, leaving 10 bases between them. The CDR3 length is 13 residues. This CDR3 is CASSLGLDGEQYF. For the CDR3, the DNA is TGTGCCAGCAGCTTAGGACTGGATGGCGAGCAGTACTTC.

The gene calls are TRBV11-3 and TRBJ2-7, with 13 bases fitting TRBD2. The V segment lost 3 bases and the J segment 4 bases; nucleotides outside the gene matches: 3. CDR3 size: 15 residues. The germline V gene has CDR1 SGHNT and CDR2 YENEEA. CDR3 residues: CASSLGLAGRYEQYF. The DNA for the CDR3 is TGTGCCAGCAGCTTGGGACTAGCGGGACGGTACGAGCAGTACTTC.

This clonotype came up once. This rearrangement joins TRBV6-1 to TRBJ2-7, with unresolved D. Germline assignment: CDR1 MNHNS and CDR2 SASEGT. Trimming removed 7 bases from V and 2 bases from J, with 6 bases in between. CDR3 length: 11 amino acids. The CDR3 loop is CASTATYEQYF. The CDR3 DNA reads as TGTGCCAGCACGGCCACCTACGAGCAGTACTTC.

The J gene is TRBJ2-6, the V gene TRBV20-1; TRBD1 might be the D (6 bases). The CDR3 sequence is 17 residues long. Germline loops: CDR1 DFQATT, CDR2 SNEGSKA (reference sequence). V was clipped by 4 bases and J by 3 bases, with 19 bases between them. The CDR3 sequence is CSAISQGLVFGANVLTF. CDR3 coding DNA: TGCAGTGCTATTTCACAGGGTCTGGTATTTGGGGCCAACGTCCTGACTTTC.

This clonotype was found many times. The J gene is TRBJ1-2, the V gene TRBV6-1; D not resolved. CDR3 length: 13 amino acids. The germline V and J ends were trimmed by 9 bases and 8 bases, with 19 bases remaining between them. Per germline, CDR1 MNHNS and CDR2 SASEGT. The CDR3 sequence: CASVDSLSVGYTF. CDR3 in DNA: TGTGCCAGTGTAGACTCTTTGAGCGTGGGCTACACCTTC.

The rearrangement links TRBV14 to TRBJ1-3, with D unclear. The germline V and J ends were trimmed by 1 base and 0 bases, with 7 bases remaining between them. This CDR3 is 15 amino acids long. Germline V gene sequence: CDR1 SGHDN, CDR2 FVKESK. CDR3 DNA: TGTGCCAGCAGCCAAGTCCCAGCCTCTGGAAACACCATATATTTT. Protein sequence: CASSQVPASGNTIYF.

This clonotype was detected only a few times. The chain carries TRBV7-2 and TRBJ2-6; no clear D gene. Germline V gene data show CDR1 as SGHTA and CDR2 as FQGNSA. This CDR3 has 16 residues. V gave up 1 base and J gave up 4 bases, with 11 bases separating them. CDR3 in amino acids: CASSLGPGGGANVLTF. The CDR3 DNA is TGTGCCAGCAGCTTAGGCCCGGGTGGAGGGGCCAACGTCCTGACTTTC.

This clonotype was counted at least ten times. This rearrangement joins TRBV2 to TRBJ1-2; TRBD1 agrees at 11 bases. V was clipped by 8 bases and J by 1 base; unmatched bases: 3. The CDR3 spans 14 residues. CDR1 is SNHLY and CDR2 is FYNNEI in the germline V gene. DNA of the CDR3: TGTGCCAGCGGGACAGGGGGGAATAACTATGGCTACACCTTC. It codes for CASGTGGNNYGYTF.

The V call is TRBV5-4, the J call TRBJ1-2; perhaps TRBD1 as D (6 bases). The CDR3 is 15 residues long. V lost 0 bases to trimming and J lost 7 bases, with 16 bases between them. Germline V CDR1 and CDR2: SGHNT, YYREEE (reference sequence). The CDR3 reads CASSLGGQGLAGYTF. CDR3 in DNA: TGTGCCAGCAGCTTGGGGGGCCAGGGGTTGGCTGGCTACACCTTC.

This clonotype came up many times. The chain couples TRBV12-5 to TRBJ1-6; D uncertain. The CDR3 runs to 11 residues. The germline V and J ends were trimmed by 7 bases and 11 bases, with 9 bases remaining between them. CDR1 and CDR2 (germline): LGHNT, FRNRAP. CDR3 sequence reads: CASAKLTPLHF. In DNA form, the CDR3 reads TGTGCTAGTGCCAAACTGACACCCCTCCACTTT.

A few counts support this clonotype. V gene TRBV7-2 combines with J gene TRBJ2-7; 9 positions match TRBD2. V gave up 7 bases and J gave up 0 bases; unmatched junction bases: 13. Germline CDR1 and CDR2: SGHTA and FQGNSA. The CDR3 covers 17 residues. CDR3 DNA: TGTGCCAGCACCACCCTCTCGGGCGGGAGGGCCTCCTACGAGCAGTACTTC. This sequence encodes CASTTLSGGRASYEQYF.

This clonotype was seen many times. The chain is built from TRBV28 and TRBJ1-2, with no clear D. The germline V gene encodes CDR1 MDHEN and CDR2 SYDVKM. V was shortened by 6 bases and J by 7 bases, with 12 bases between the two germline ends. CDR3 size: 12 residues. The CDR3 bases are TGTGCCAGCAGCTTAGATCGGGTTGGCTACACCTTC. Translating gives CASSLDRVGYTF.

This clonotype was counted many times. The chain combines TRBV2 with TRBJ1-5; D not resolved. The CDR3 is 13 amino acids. Per the germline V gene, CDR1 is SNHLY and CDR2 is FYNNEI. Trimming pared 4 bases from V and 3 bases from J, leaving 7 bases between. For the CDR3, the DNA is TGTGCCAGCAGTGGAGGCGTCAATCAGCCCCAGCATTTT. Translated, it gives CASSGGVNQPQHF.

This clonotype came up many times. The chain combines TRBV20-1 with TRBJ2-5; no definite D call. The germline V gene encodes CDR1 DFQATT and CDR2 SNEGSKA (reference sequence). V lost 1 base and J 0 bases, leaving 6 bases between the germline ends. CDR3 length equals 13 residues. In nucleotides, the CDR3 is TGCAGTGCTAGAGTTGAATACCAAGAGACCCAGTACTTC. It codes for CSARVEYQETQYF.

Comments on this clonotype: A much larger clone sits a single nucleotide away, making a read error possible. DNA for the CDR3: TGTGCCAGCAGTTACTCGGGACAGGAGGGCACTGAAGCTTTCTTT. Its protein product is CASSYSGQEGTEAFF. J is TRBJ1-1 and V is TRBV6-5; TRBD1 matches at 8 bases. The germline CDR1 and CDR2 sequences are MNHEY and SVGAGI. With 0 bases clipped from V and 4 bases from J, the junction kept 4 bases outside the gene matches. The CDR3 length is 15 residues.

The chain carries TRBV12-5 and TRBJ2-7; a possible D gene is TRBD2 (6 bases). V lost 5 bases, J lost 3 bases, and 14 bases lay in between. Germline CDR1 is LGHNT and CDR2 is FRNRAP. The CDR3 sequence is 14 residues long. CDR3: CASGNISGGYEQYF. As DNA, the CDR3 is TGTGCTAGTGGTAACATTAGCGGAGGCTACGAGCAGTACTTC.

This clonotype occurred a few times. V and J are TRBV15 and TRBJ1-5; D is uncertain. V was trimmed by 0 bases and J by 6 bases, leaving 6 bases between them. This CDR3 region has 13 residues. CDR1 LNHNV and CDR2 YYDKDF come from the germline V gene (reference sequence). CDR3 amino acids: CATSRDTSQPQHF. CDR3 coding DNA: TGTGCCACCAGCAGAGATACGTCTCAGCCCCAGCATTTT. Based on the CDR3 plus reference TRBV15 and TRBJ1-5, the full variable domain is DAMVIQNPRYQVTQFGKPVTLSCSQTLNHNVMYWYQQKSSQAPKLLFHYYDKDFNNEADTPDNFQSRRPNTSFCFLDIRSPGLGDTAMYLCATSRDTSQPQHFGDGTRLSIL.

The chain links TRBV28 to TRBJ2-7; weak D call: TRBD2 (6 bases). V was clipped by 5 bases and J by 0 bases, with 29 bases between them. The CDR3 length is 20 residues. CDR1 is MDHEN, CDR2 SYDVKM, per germline. The CDR3 here is CASSTSSGTWRRALSYEQYF. DNA for the CDR3: TGTGCCAGCAGTACGAGCTCCGGGACTTGGAGGCGGGCCCTCTCCTACGAGCAGTACTTC.

Many counts were recorded for this clonotype. The J gene is TRBJ2-7, the V gene TRBV20-1; maybe TRBD2 (6 bases). The germline gives CDR1 DFQATT, CDR2 SNEGSKA (reference sequence). The CDR3 is 13 amino acids. The V end was cut by 0 bases, the J end by 2 bases, with 8 bases between. CDR3 in amino acids: CSARDWGAYEQYF. For the CDR3, the DNA is TGCAGTGCTAGAGATTGGGGGGCCTACGAGCAGTACTTC.

This clonotype was observed many times. The rearrangement joins TRBV29-1 to TRBJ1-4; no clear D. The CDR3 spans 10 residues. The germline CDR1 and CDR2 sequences are SQVTM and ANQGSEA. Trimming cost V 7 bases and J 8 bases, with 8 bases left between them. CDR3 DNA: TGCAGCGCCCGCGACGAAAAACTGTTTTTT. It encodes CSARDEKLFF. Using reference TRBV29-1 and TRBJ1-4 for the parts outside the CDR3, the full variable domain is SAVISQKPSRDICQRGTSLTIQCQVDSQVTMMFWYRQQPGQSLTLIATANQGSEATYESGFVIDKFPISRPNLTFSTLTVSNMSPEDSSIYLCSARDEKLFFGSGTQLSVL.

The gene calls are TRBV12-3 or TRBV12-4 and TRBJ2-3, with 11 positions matching TRBD2. This CDR3 region has 15 residues. The V segment lost 5 bases and the J segment 9 bases; nucleotides outside the gene matches: 10. The DNA of the CDR3 is TGTGCCAGCAGTGAGACTAGCGGGGCCCGGGGGACGCAGTATTTT. Amino acids: CASSETSGARGTQYF.

This sequence joins TRBV20-1 and TRBJ2-7, with D possibly being TRBD2 (6 bases). V lost 0 bases, J lost 3 bases, and 18 bases lay in between. The CDR3 sequence is 16 residues long. Germline loops: CDR1 DFQATT, CDR2 SNEGSKA (reference sequence). In DNA form, the CDR3 reads TGCAGTGCTAGAGACTCTGGAGGGACTCGGATCTACGAGCAGTACTTC. Translation: CSARDSGGTRIYEQYF.